This T cell receptor (beta chain) was captured by sequencing in a study of Ad26.COV2.S vaccination and SARS-CoV-2 variants. Generated by immunoSEQ multiplex PCR, the TCRdb table keeps only in-frame clones and is missing some. The repertoire holds about 460,000 clones, with about 88% as singletons. The CDR3 is made up of 13 amino acids. Germline V gene sequence: CDR1 SGHTA, CDR2 FQGNSA. With 3 bases removed from V and 12 bases from J, the gap between germline ends came to 15 bases. Regarding treatment: over 15 received Ad26.COV2.S at low or high dose, single or two shots; about 5 received placebo; per-sample allocation not given. Repertoires come from day 63 after the first vaccine or placebo injection.

The chain employs TRBV7-2 and TRBJ2-1, with D perhaps TRBD1 (5 bases). The sequence was collected from a person aged 18-60 years who received the Ad26.COV2.S COVID-19 vaccine or a placebo. Sample: peripheral blood, taken in a trial of Ad26.COV2.S vaccine versus placebo. The CDR3: CASSLTRASWQFF. The DNA of the CDR3 is TGTGCCAGCAGCTTGACCAGGGCAAGTTGGCAGTTCTTC.